This is a list of T cell receptor beta chains from one sample in a study of human T cells and chemical hapten exposure. TCRdb reprocessed the 5' RACE reads via MiXCR and lists one record per CDR3 protein. The table has more than 75,000 distinct CDR3 sequences, 15% to 20% seen once. Every receptor here comes from a female donor in good health. The CDR3 runs from the conserved cysteine through the conserved F or W. Each record gives: V gene, D gene, J gene, CDR3 protein. The D gene is left open where the match is weak.

V gene: TRBV5-1
D gene: TRBD1
J gene: TRBJ2-1
CDR3 protein: CASSLARTGYNEQFF

V gene: TRBV7-9
D gene: -
J gene: TRBJ1-1
CDR3 protein: CASSLYGTRMNTEAFF

V gene: TRBV20-1
D gene: -
J gene: TRBJ1-1
CDR3 protein: CSAKEGDTEAFF

V gene: TRBV5-1
D gene: TRBD2
J gene: TRBJ2-7
CDR3 protein: CASSSDTSGGAGEQYF

V gene: TRBV7-2
D gene: -
J gene: TRBJ2-2
CDR3 protein: CASRSDGWKLFF

V gene: TRBV12-3/TRBV12-4
D gene: TRBD1
J gene: TRBJ1-1
CDR3 protein: CASSREGATDTEAFF

V gene: TRBV30
D gene: TRBD1
J gene: TRBJ1-1
CDR3 protein: CAWRSGTGGTEAFF

V gene: TRBV7-9
D gene: TRBD1
J gene: TRBJ2-7
CDR3 protein: CATTGTVISYEQYF

V gene: TRBV29-1
D gene: -
J gene: TRBJ2-7
CDR3 protein: CSVILAGHHYEQYF

V gene: TRBV5-1
D gene: TRBD1
J gene: TRBJ1-2
CDR3 protein: CASSIGQGLGDGYTF

V gene: TRBV21-1
D gene: -
J gene: TRBJ1-4
CDR3 protein: CASSSPGQGITNEKLFF

V gene: TRBV20-1
D gene: -
J gene: TRBJ1-2
CDR3 protein: CSASRTGGGVRGYTF

V gene: TRBV7-2
D gene: -
J gene: TRBJ2-7
CDR3 protein: CASTLASGGGEQYF

V gene: TRBV30
D gene: -
J gene: TRBJ1-2
CDR3 protein: CAWSGTGHSNYGYTF

V gene: TRBV12-3/TRBV12-4
D gene: -
J gene: TRBJ2-1
CDR3 protein: CASSLGTGAAGNEQFF

V gene: TRBV12-3/TRBV12-4
D gene: -
J gene: TRBJ1-1
CDR3 protein: CASSPRGGGEAFF

V gene: TRBV11-2
D gene: TRBD2
J gene: TRBJ2-1
CDR3 protein: CASSTIPGLVFYEQFF

V gene: TRBV4-2
D gene: -
J gene: TRBJ2-1
CDR3 protein: CASSQGGGGALNEQFF

V gene: TRBV24-1
D gene: TRBD1
J gene: TRBJ2-1
CDR3 protein: CATAQGDSYNEQFF

V gene: TRBV6-2/TRBV6-3
D gene: -
J gene: TRBJ2-4
CDR3 protein: CASSYSQGPQYF

V gene: TRBV5-4
D gene: TRBD1
J gene: TRBJ1-2
CDR3 protein: CASSFRGTDYGYTF

V gene: TRBV4-2
D gene: -
J gene: TRBJ2-7
CDR3 protein: CASSQADTDSYEQYF

V gene: TRBV28
D gene: -
J gene: TRBJ1-5
CDR3 protein: CASSFREQPQHF

V gene: TRBV2
D gene: -
J gene: TRBJ2-1
CDR3 protein: CASTFLSEVEVEQFF

V gene: TRBV5-5
D gene: -
J gene: TRBJ2-1
CDR3 protein: CASSLDSTSNEQFF

V gene: TRBV5-4
D gene: TRBD2
J gene: TRBJ2-3
CDR3 protein: CASSPGGTSGGSTDTQYF

V gene: TRBV9
D gene: -
J gene: TRBJ2-5
CDR3 protein: CASSLMGREETQYF

V gene: TRBV6-5
D gene: -
J gene: TRBJ2-7
CDR3 protein: CASRGTYEQYF

V gene: TRBV6-2/TRBV6-3
D gene: TRBD1
J gene: TRBJ1-5
CDR3 protein: CASSYGDRDYQPQHF

V gene: TRBV20-1
D gene: -
J gene: TRBJ1-5
CDR3 protein: CSASSRANQPQHF

V gene: TRBV29-1
D gene: TRBD1
J gene: TRBJ2-7
CDR3 protein: CSVALTGGNEQYF

V gene: TRBV5-6
D gene: -
J gene: TRBJ2-3
CDR3 protein: CASSFGGPSTDTQYF

V gene: TRBV5-1
D gene: TRBD1
J gene: TRBJ1-1
CDR3 protein: CASSEYLRTGTEAFF

V gene: TRBV14
D gene: -
J gene: TRBJ2-7
CDR3 protein: CASSQDPYEQYF

V gene: TRBV7-9
D gene: TRBD2
J gene: TRBJ2-7
CDR3 protein: CASSLAGVNYEQYF

V gene: TRBV18
D gene: TRBD2
J gene: TRBJ2-7
CDR3 protein: CASSRTPSGTSGASYEQYF

V gene: TRBV20-1
D gene: TRBD2
J gene: TRBJ2-1
CDR3 protein: CSARASSGVEEQFF

V gene: TRBV5-1
D gene: -
J gene: TRBJ1-1
CDR3 protein: CASSLTGMNNEAFF

V gene: TRBV7-2
D gene: TRBD1
J gene: TRBJ2-4
CDR3 protein: CASSQTGANIQYF

V gene: TRBV5-4
D gene: -
J gene: TRBJ1-4
CDR3 protein: CASSPWTARGNEKLFF

V gene: TRBV20-1
D gene: TRBD2
J gene: TRBJ2-1
CDR3 protein: CSASWTSGRIGEQFF

V gene: TRBV5-6
D gene: -
J gene: TRBJ2-1
CDR3 protein: CASSLGVGAEYEQFF

V gene: TRBV11-2
D gene: -
J gene: TRBJ2-7
CDR3 protein: CASSPLQRVRDRYEQYF

V gene: TRBV6-5
D gene: TRBD2
J gene: TRBJ2-5
CDR3 protein: CASSYGTKETQYF

V gene: TRBV30
D gene: -
J gene: TRBJ2-2
CDR3 protein: CAWSVHRNTGELFF

V gene: TRBV20-1
D gene: -
J gene: TRBJ1-5
CDR3 protein: CSAARGGGNQPQHF

V gene: TRBV28
D gene: -
J gene: TRBJ1-2
CDR3 protein: CASSYGRYGYNF

V gene: TRBV10-3
D gene: TRBD2
J gene: TRBJ2-7
CDR3 protein: CAISELRLAGGHDEQYF

V gene: TRBV7-9
D gene: TRBD1
J gene: TRBJ1-5
CDR3 protein: CASSLGQGPNQPQHF